Sequencing of this T cell receptor (beta chain) was carried out in a study of blood T cell repertoires in COVID-19. Across the whole study: Samples came from the United States, Italy and Spain, spanning acute and convalescent COVID-19. PBMCs, B-cell-depleted T cells, or T cells provided the cDNA or gDNA that made up the material.

Source study methods: Amplification of reference gene primers was used by the study to estimate nucleated cell counts. The repertoire was sequenced with immunoSEQ multiplex PCR; TCRdb's copy has only in-frame clones and lacks some. V and J calls and clone size are as listed in that table; D and trimming were resolved from the DNA. Of about 130,000 clones in the sample, almost 80% were seen once. Trimming removed 3 bases from V and 0 bases from J, with 11 bases in between. This CDR3 is built from 14 residues. Per the germline V gene, CDR1 is GTSNPN and CDR2 is SVGIG (reference sequence). This receptor was taken from a man in his sixties who had recovered from COVID-19. V and J are TRBV30 and TRBJ1-1; D gene unclear. The sample taken for sequencing was peripheral blood. The CDR3 reads CAWRLTSMNTEAFF. DNA of the CDR3: TGTGCCTGGAGACTAACGTCTATGAACACTGAAGCTTTCTTT.